Listed below are T cell receptor beta chains from one sample, sequenced in a study of blood T cell repertoires in COVID-19. Profiling relied on immunoSEQ multiplex PCR, and the TCRdb table lists in-frame clones only, not all of them. The table shows around 130,000 clones, with around 89% occurring only once. The sequenced sample consisted of peripheral blood. These receptors were taken from a woman of 80 years or more with acute or convalescent COVID-19. CDR3s include the opening cysteine and the closing phenylalanine or tryptophan. D genes are given only for firm matches. Clone size is given for some rows only: seen once, a few or many times, or a class if the clone is expanded.

>TRBD1|.|TRBV5-5|TRBJ2-7
CASSWGQGITEQYF
TGTGCCAGCAGCTGGGGACAGGGCATAACCGAGCAGTACTTC
>TRBD2|once|TRBV7-2|TRBJ2-1
CASSFTGTSGGGNEQFF
TGTGCCAGCAGCTTCACCGGGACTAGCGGGGGGGGCAATGAGCAGTTCTTC
>TRBD2|.|TRBV7-9|TRBJ2-2
CASSLGLAGYTGELFF
TGTGCCAGCAGCTTAGGGTTAGCGGGGTACACCGGGGAGCTGTTTTTT
>.|.|TRBV2|TRBJ1-4
CASRGVAGRGENEKLFF
TGTGCCAGCCGAGGGGTGGCAGGGCGCGGGGAGAATGAAAAACTGTTTTTT
>TRBD1|.|TRBV18|TRBJ2-7
CASSGTGTGSYEQYF
TGTGCCAGCTCAGGAACCGGGACAGGGTCCTACGAGCAGTACTTC
>.|.|TRBV11-2|TRBJ1-3
CASSHTRPGTRGNTIYF
TGTGCCAGCAGCCACACCCGCCCCGGGACACGTGGAAACACCATATATTTT
>.|few|TRBV18|TRBJ2-7
CASSLNRDEQYF
TGTGCCAGCTCGCTAAACAGAGACGAGCAGTACTTC
>.|.|TRBV5-1|TRBJ2-2
CASNPTGEGTGELFF
TGCGCCAGCAACCCGACAGGGGAGGGCACCGGGGAGCTGTTTTTT
>TRBD2|once|TRBV4-2|TRBJ2-5
CASSQDPTSGGGKTQYF
TGTGCCAGCAGCCAAGACCCGACTAGCGGGGGGGGGAAGACCCAGTACTTC
>.|.|TRBV6-1|TRBJ1-5
CASSEGGAVDQPQHF
TGTGCCAGCAGTGAGGGGGGGGCGGTTGATCAGCCCCAGCATTTT
>TRBD1|.|TRBV5-1|TRBJ1-6
CASSLQGGNSPLHF
TGCGCCAGCAGCTTACAGGGGGGAAATTCACCCCTCCACTTT
>.|.|TRBV7-9|TRBJ2-2
CARRGSGNTGELFF
TGTGCCCGCCGCGGTAGCGGCAACACCGGGGAGCTGTTTTTT
>TRBD1|.|TRBV30|TRBJ2-7
CAWSVGTGPYEQYF
TGTGCCTGGAGTGTGGGGACAGGGCCGTACGAGCAGTACTTC
>.|.|TRBV9|TRBJ1-1
CASSVPGDTEAFF
TGTGCCAGCAGCGTCCCGGGGGACACTGAAGCTTTCTTT
>.|.|TRBV5-1|TRBJ2-3
CASSLGAGPMDTQYF
TGCGCCAGCAGCTTGGGAGCAGGTCCGATGGATACGCAGTATTTT
>TRBD1|.|TRBV27|TRBJ1-2
CASTRGGGASYGYTF
TGTGCCAGCACCCGCGGAGGGGGCGCAAGCTATGGCTACACCTTC
>.|.|TRBV7-3|TRBJ1-1
CASSQQAADEAFF
TGTGCCAGCAGTCAACAGGCTGCCGATGAAGCTTTCTTT
>TRBD2|.|TRBV7-2|TRBJ2-3
CASSFSGGATDTQYF
TGTGCCAGCAGCTTTAGCGGGGGGGCGACAGATACGCAGTATTTT
>.|.|TRBV19|TRBJ1-6
CASSMEGRDSPLHF
TGTGCCAGTAGTATGGAGGGGCGTGATTCACCCCTCCACTTT
>TRBD1|.|TRBV9|TRBJ1-6
CASRAGTVANSPLHF
TGTGCCAGCAGGGCCGGGACAGTAGCTAATTCACCCCTCCACTTT
>TRBD2|once|TRBV19|TRBJ2-3
CASSIAGDSDTQYF
TGTGCCAGTAGTATCGCGGGGGACTCAGATACGCAGTATTTT
>TRBD2|.|TRBV9|TRBJ2-5
CASSVGPHLTSIQETQYF
TGTGCCAGCAGCGTAGGCCCCCACCTGACTAGCATCCAAGAGACCCAGTACTTC
>.|.|TRBV9|TRBJ2-7
CASSVGAVHEQYF
TGTGCCAGCAGCGTAGGGGCAGTTCACGAGCAGTACTTC
>TRBD1|.|TRBV5-5|TRBJ1-2
CASSILQGATNGYTF
TGTGCCAGCAGCATTCTACAGGGGGCAACGAATGGCTACACCTTC
>TRBD2|.|TRBV5-1|TRBJ2-5
CASSLAGGRVTQYF
TGCGCCAGCAGCCTAGCGGGGGGGCGAGTGACCCAGTACTTC
>TRBD1|few|TRBV6-1|TRBJ2-7
CASSDSGGPRREQYF
TGTGCCAGCAGTGATTCAGGGGGACCACGTCGCGAGCAGTACTTC
>.|.|TRBV4-2|TRBJ1-1
CASGLKQGDTEAFF
TGTGCCAGCGGCCTCAAACAGGGAGACACTGAAGCTTTCTTT
>TRBD1|.|TRBV6-5|TRBJ1-1
CASSYWFGTGEAAFF
TGTGCCAGCAGTTACTGGTTCGGGACAGGGGAGGCGGCTTTCTTT
>.|once|TRBV2|TRBJ1-4
CASSGTTSTNEKLFF
TGTGCCAGCTCTGGGACAACCTCAACTAATGAAAAACTGTTTTTT
>TRBD1|.|TRBV23-1|TRBJ1-3
CASSQLIGGATGNTIYF
TGCGCCAGCAGTCAATTAATAGGGGGCGCGACAGGAAACACCATATATTTT
>TRBD1|.|TRBV18|TRBJ2-2
CASSPQSGQGYFGELFF
TGTGCCAGCTCGCCCCAATCGGGACAGGGGTATTTCGGGGAGCTGTTTTTT
>.|.|TRBV6-5|TRBJ1-2
CASSSHRVDNYGYTF
TGTGCCAGCAGTTCCCACCGGGTAGATAACTATGGCTACACCTTC
>.|once|TRBV5-1|TRBJ1-4
CASSSRGYEKLFF
TGCGCCAGCAGCTCCAGGGGATACGAAAAACTGTTTTTT
>.|.|TRBV2|TRBJ2-7
CASSLSEQYF
TGTGCCAGCAGTCTTAGTGAGCAGTACTTC
>TRBD1|.|TRBV6-2/TRBV6-3|TRBJ1-1
CASSWDRVTEAFF
TGTGCCAGCAGTTGGGACAGGGTCACTGAAGCTTTCTTT
>TRBD1|.|TRBV5-4|TRBJ2-1
CASSFSGTGGLNEQFF
TGTGCCAGCAGCTTTTCCGGGACAGGGGGTTTAAATGAGCAGTTCTTC
>TRBD1|.|TRBV18|TRBJ1-2
CASSPENRGERYGYTF
TGTGCCAGCTCACCAGAAAACAGGGGGGAAAGGTATGGCTACACCTTC
>TRBD2|.|TRBV2|TRBJ2-3
CASSGRLAAATDTQYF
TGTGCCAGCAGTGGGAGACTAGCGGCCGCCACAGATACGCAGTATTTT
>.|.|TRBV7-9|TRBJ2-3
CASSLGVGAWADTQYF
TGTGCCAGCAGCTTAGGTGTGGGGGCATGGGCAGATACGCAGTATTTT
>TRBD1|.|TRBV15|TRBJ1-2
CATSRDLNEGAAYGYTF
TGTGCCACCAGCAGAGATCTCAATGAGGGGGCGGCCTATGGCTACACCTTC
>.|once|TRBV5-1|TRBJ2-1
CASSLGLLSNEQFF
TGCGCCAGCAGCTTGGGTTTACTCTCGAATGAGCAGTTCTTC
>TRBD2|.|TRBV5-1|TRBJ2-5
CASSQGLAGGGETQYF
TGCGCCAGCTCCCAGGGACTAGCGGGGGGCGGAGAGACCCAGTACTTC
>TRBD1|.|TRBV5-1|TRBJ1-1
CASSLGQGAIRGAFF
TGCGCCAGCAGCTTGGGACAGGGGGCAATCAGAGGGGCTTTCTTT
>.|.|TRBV19|TRBJ1-3
CASSIGQYSGNTIYF
TGTGCCAGTAGTATCGGACAGTACTCTGGAAACACCATATATTTT
>.|.|TRBV5-3|TRBJ1-2
CARSLAGGRGDGYTF
TGTGCCAGAAGCTTGGCGGGAGGTCGAGGGGATGGCTACACCTTC
>TRBD1|.|TRBV6-1|TRBJ1-1
CASSEGQMNTEAFF
TGTGCCAGCAGTGAGGGACAGATGAACACTGAAGCTTTCTTT